This TCR beta chain was identified in a study of T cells in Graves' hyperthyroidism and ophthalmopathy. Background on the study: The blood sample was taken at first diagnosis, before treatment began.

RNA transcripts gave rise to amplified TCR beta CDR3 regions. HTBI primers were used for first-round RT-PCR of the TCR CDR3. From the multiplex PCR reads, TCRdb called clonotypes with MiXCR, one entry per CDR3 protein. The table shows around 250,000 distinct CDR3 sequences, with about 14% occurring only once. This clonotype was seen repeatedly, ten times or more. What it recognizes is unknown. Hyperthyroidism patients were newly diagnosed, had disease duration under 2 months, and were aged 18 to 65 years. Diagnoses were established using clinical symptoms, serum thyroxine and TRAb, thyroid ultrasound and orbital computed tomography. Study outcomes and limitations: Ophthalmopathy onset followed model prediction by a median approximately 7 months.

The sequenced material came from blood. The clonotype originates from a woman aged 40-49 years with Graves' hyperthyroidism that later progressed to Graves' ophthalmopathy.

The CDR3 coding sequence is TGCAGCGTTCGGGGGGGGGGAGGGGGAAAAGGTGAGCAGTTCTTC. Residues: CSVRGGGGGKGEQFF. The chain has TRBV29-1 and TRBJ2-1; TRBD2 matches 8 bases. J gave up 9 bases and V 5 bases, and 15 bases lay outside the gene matches. The germline V gene encodes CDR1 SQVTM and CDR2 ANQGSEA. The CDR3 totals 15 residues.